Listed below are T cell receptor beta chains from one sample, sequenced in a study of T-cell memory formation after mild COVID-19. A single record per CDR3 protein comes from TCRdb applying MiXCR to the 5' RACE reads. The sample lists over 15,000 distinct CDR3 sequences; around 25% were seen once. The sequencing input was PBMCs or a T cell subset sorted from them (not recorded which). The source of these receptors is a man aged 18-30 years who had mild COVID-19 (a few samples of this study predate the infection). Cell type and time point are not known. Each CDR3 is given with its conserved first and last residue. The D gene is left open where the match is weak. For some rows the clone size is stated as once, few or many, or as a class when expanded; others skip it.

J gene	D gene	V gene	clone size	CDR3 protein	CDR3 DNA
TRBJ1-6	NA	TRBV7-2	many	CASSWGLGQGYSPLHF	TGTGCCAGCAGCTGGGGTCTGGGGCAGGGATATTCACCCCTCCACTTT
TRBJ1-3	NA	TRBV12-3/TRBV12-4	many	CVVGTGNTIYF	TGTGTAGTGGGCACTGGAAACACCATATATTTT
TRBJ2-3	NA	TRBV18	once	CASSPSTDTQYF	TGTGCCAGCTCACCATCCACAGATACGCAGTATTTT
TRBJ1-2	TRBD1	TRBV6-5	few	CASGFRQGAMGNYGYTF	TGTGCCAGCGGATTTAGACAGGGGGCTATGGGGAACTATGGCTACACCTTC
TRBJ1-1	NA	TRBV6-2/TRBV6-3	many	CATTPGPGTEAFF	TGTGCCACCACTCCGGGGCCGGGCACTGAAGCTTTCTTT
TRBJ1-4	NA	TRBV6-5	many	CASSFGRSEKLFF	TGTGCCAGCAGTTTCGGACGGTCTGAAAAACTGTTTTTT
TRBJ2-5	NA	TRBV7-9	many	CASSPQEGWARETQYF	TGTGCCAGCAGCCCGCAAGAGGGGTGGGCGAGGGAGACCCAGTACTTC
TRBJ2-7	NA	TRBV11-2	medium-sized	CASSLSRGYSYEQYF	TGTGCCAGCAGCTTATCCCGGGGATACTCCTACGAGCAGTACTTC
TRBJ2-5	NA	TRBV5-1	NA	CASSLADEETQYF	TGCGCCAGCAGCTTGGCGGATGAAGAGACCCAGTACTTC
TRBJ2-3	TRBD1	TRBV12-5	many	CASGLVQGGRTDTQYF	TGTGCTAGTGGTTTGGTACAGGGGGGCCGCACAGATACGCAGTATTTT
TRBJ2-5	TRBD2	TRBV27	many	CASSSARLARLPETQYF	TGTGCCAGCAGTTCCGCACGACTAGCACGACTTCCAGAGACCCAGTACTTC
TRBJ1-1	NA	TRBV7-2	many	CASSFPGFMNTEAFF	TGTGCCAGCAGCTTCCCAGGGTTCATGAACACTGAAGCTTTCTTT
TRBJ2-7	NA	TRBV5-6	NA	CASSLQNIYEQYF	TGTGCCAGCAGCTTGCAAAACATCTACGAGCAGTACTTC
TRBJ2-1	NA	TRBV12-3/TRBV12-4	many	CASRRDLFAFF	TGTGCCAGCAGACGGGACCTATTTGCGTTCTTC
TRBJ1-1	NA	TRBV18	many	CASSQTVAANTEAFF	TGTGCCAGCTCACAAACCGTGGCAGCGAACACTGAAGCTTTCTTT
TRBJ1-2	TRBD1	TRBV18	NA	CASSSQGGQGMYGYTF	TGTGCCAGCTCATCTCAAGGGGGACAGGGGATGTATGGCTACACCTTC
TRBJ1-3	NA	TRBV4-3	NA	CASSQGGQNTIYF	TGCGCCAGCAGCCAGGGGGGGCAAAACACCATATATTTT
TRBJ2-1	NA	TRBV6-1	many	CASSPSSGYMGEQFF	TGTGCCAGCAGTCCAAGTTCAGGGTATATGGGTGAGCAGTTCTTC
TRBJ1-2	NA	TRBV6-1	many	CAIPSRRGRKGYTF	TGTGCCATCCCGAGCAGACGGGGGAGGAAGGGCTACACCTTC
TRBJ2-2	NA	TRBV28	NA	CASRNTGELFF	TGTGCCAGCAGAAACACCGGGGAGCTGTTTTTT
TRBJ2-7	NA	TRBV6-2/TRBV6-3	NA	CASASSGPGYF	TGTGCCAGCGCTTCTTCAGGGCCTGGGTACTTC
TRBJ2-7	TRBD2	TRBV12-3/TRBV12-4	NA	CASSLISGSEQYF	TGTGCCAGCAGTCTTATCAGCGGGAGCGAGCAGTACTTC
TRBJ2-1	NA	TRBV29-1	many	CSVWGPLEGFYNEQFF	TGCAGCGTGTGGGGGCCCCTGGAGGGGTTTTACAATGAGCAGTTCTTC
TRBJ1-1	NA	TRBV29-1	NA	CSVGTGWGMNTEAFF	TGCAGCGTAGGAACAGGTTGGGGCATGAACACTGAAGCTTTCTTT
TRBJ2-4	TRBD2	TRBV3-1	NA	CASSSPSGGLPLKNIQYF	TGTGCCAGCTCGTCCCCTAGCGGGGGCCTGCCGCTCAAAAACATTCAGTACTTC
TRBJ1-1	TRBD1	TRBV13	many	CASSLRQGGNTEAFF	TGTGCCAGCAGCTTACGACAGGGGGGCAACACTGAAGCTTTCTTT
TRBJ1-2	NA	TRBV5-6	NA	CASSILEQIYGYTF	TGTGCCAGCAGCATCCTAGAACAGATCTATGGCTACACCTTC
TRBJ2-1	NA	TRBV9	NA	CASSSRGEQFF	TGTGCCAGCAGCTCCCGGGGTGAGCAGTTCTTC
TRBJ2-1	TRBD2	TRBV11-1	many	CASSSPRPGTDLAGTYNEQFF	TGTGCCAGCAGCTCACCAAGGCCCGGGACAGATCTAGCGGGGACTTACAATGAGCAGTTCTTC
TRBJ1-2	NA	TRBV5-4	few	CASSLGYGEVDGYTF	TGTGCCAGCAGCTTAGGATATGGGGAGGTAGATGGCTACACCTTC
TRBJ2-5	NA	TRBV5-8	NA	CASILLGWQETQYF	TGTGCCAGCATCTTACTAGGGTGGCAAGAGACCCAGTACTTC
TRBJ2-7	NA	TRBV4-3	many	CASSPWDGSYEQYF	TGCGCCAGCAGCCCGTGGGACGGGTCCTACGAGCAGTACTTC
TRBJ2-5	TRBD1	TRBV6-1	many	CASNGQGRVETQYF	TGTGCCAGCAACGGACAGGGGAGAGTGGAGACCCAGTACTTC
TRBJ2-6	NA	TRBV10-2	few	CASSELLPRLYSGANVLTF	TGCGCCAGCAGTGAGCTACTCCCCAGGCTCTACTCTGGGGCCAACGTCCTGACTTTC
TRBJ1-6	TRBD1	TRBV7-2	many	CASSFGRDRGSPLHF	TGTGCCAGCAGCTTCGGGAGGGACAGGGGTTCACCCCTCCACTTT
TRBJ1-1	NA	TRBV2	many	CARTTPSTEAFF	TGTGCCAGGACAACCCCGTCCACTGAAGCTTTCTTT
TRBJ2-7	NA	TRBV29-1	NA	CSVGGTESSYEQYF	TGCAGCGTTGGCGGGACAGAGAGCTCCTACGAGCAGTACTTC
TRBJ2-3	NA	TRBV5-1	many	CASSRVPGDTQYF	TGCGCCAGCTCGCGGGTCCCGGGAGATACGCAGTATTTT
TRBJ2-3	NA	TRBV4-1	many	CASSLDGQLERPATDTQYF	TGCGCCAGCAGCCTCGACGGACAGTTGGAAAGGCCGGCTACAGATACGCAGTATTTT
TRBJ2-2	NA	TRBV12-3/TRBV12-4	NA	CASSPVLAGELFF	TGTGCCAGCAGTCCCGTCCTAGCGGGGGAGCTGTTTTTT
TRBJ1-1	NA	TRBV5-6	once	CASPGTGNTEAFF	TGTGCCAGCCCTGGGACGGGGAACACTGAAGCTTTCTTT
TRBJ2-3	NA	TRBV21-1	NA	CASSPKDAVLRVAGNTDTQYF	TGTGCCAGCAGCCCCAAAGACGCGGTCCTCCGGGTAGCGGGGAACACAGATACGCAGTATTTT
TRBJ2-2	NA	TRBV12-3/TRBV12-4	many	CATDARLSTGELFF	TGTGCCACCGACGCCAGGTTATCCACCGGGGAGCTGTTTTTT
TRBJ2-5	TRBD2	TRBV4-2	few	CASSLIGLAVQETQYF	TGTGCCAGCAGCCTAATAGGACTAGCGGTTCAAGAGACCCAGTACTTC
TRBJ1-2	TRBD1	TRBV7-6	many	CASSPRTGGGSYGYTF	TGTGCCAGCAGCCCCCGGACAGGGGGCGGTAGCTATGGCTACACCTTC
TRBJ1-5	NA	TRBV20-1	few	CSARRAGGGGYSNQPQHF	TGCAGTGCGAGGCGCGCAGGCGGGGGCGGATATAGCAATCAGCCCCAGCATTTT
TRBJ2-2	NA	TRBV15	many	CATRVNVLFPGELFF	TGTGCCACCAGGGTCAACGTTCTGTTCCCCGGGGAGCTGTTTTTT
TRBJ2-2	TRBD2	TRBV7-2	many	CASSFRGGTNTGELFF	TGTGCCAGCAGCTTTCGGGGGGGGACGAACACCGGGGAGCTGTTTTTT
TRBJ1-1	TRBD1	TRBV15	once	CATSGGTAIPLGTEAFF	TGTGCCACCAGTGGAGGGACAGCTATTCCCCTCGGCACTGAAGCTTTCTTT
TRBJ1-1	NA	TRBV7-9	once	CASSFWENTEAFF	TGTGCCAGCAGCTTCTGGGAGAACACTGAAGCTTTCTTT
TRBJ2-7	TRBD1	TRBV2	many	CASSEGGTGTGTYEQYF	TGTGCCAGCAGTGAAGGGGGAACCGGGACAGGTACCTACGAGCAGTACTTC
TRBJ2-5	NA	TRBV1	NA	CTSSQPGRRETQYF	TGCACCAGCAGCCAGCCGGGGCGACGGGAGACCCAGTACTTC
TRBJ1-5	NA	TRBV7-2	many	CASSSVLTGPYSNQPQHF	TGTGCCAGCAGCTCAGTTCTAACAGGCCCTTATAGCAATCAGCCCCAGCATTTT